This TCR beta chain originates from a study of long-term antiretroviral therapy in people with HIV. Study-level findings and limits: Missing from the dataset were any data on ART adherence, viral resistance or therapy changes.

Investigators performed immunoSEQ version v3.0 at survey level. Method: immunoSEQ multiplex PCR; TCRdb's copy keeps in-frame clones and lacks some. The profile shows 11,000 or so clones, about four fifths of them singletons. Notes on this clone: Its cognate antigen is unknown.

From germline, CDR1 is LGHNT and CDR2 FRNRAP. The length of the CDR3 is 13 residues. V dropped 4 bases and J dropped 7 bases, with 13 bases sitting between them. The clonotype was recovered from a man aged 40-49 years with HIV. The rearrangement links TRBV12-5 to TRBJ1-1; D is uncertain. The specimen comprised unsorted PBMCs, sampled 1.2 years after starting antiretroviral therapy. CDR3 loop: CASGSKIRFEAFF. The CDR3 nucleotides are TGTGCTAGTGGTTCTAAAATCCGGTTTGAAGCTTTCTTT.